This entry lists 26 T cell receptor beta chains sequenced from one sample in a study of blood T cell repertoires in COVID-19. Measured with immunoSEQ multiplex PCR; TCRdb has only the in-frame clones, and not every one. This sample has about 470,000 clones, with about nine tenths found just once. Material: PBMCs or T cells enriched from blood (not recorded which). All receptors come from a young woman who had recovered from COVID-19.

On this clone itself: This sample also contains other DNA sequences that code for the same CDR3. The rearrangement joins TRBV5-1 to TRBJ2-1; 11 bases map to TRBD2. This CDR3 is 15 amino acids long. The germline gives CDR1 SGHRS, CDR2 YFSETQ. The V segment lost 2 bases and the J segment 3 bases; nucleotides outside the gene matches: 1. The CDR3 is CASSLGLAGYNEQFF. Written as DNA, the CDR3 is TGCGCCAGCAGCTTAGGACTAGCGGGCTACAATGAGCAGTTCTTC.

The chain links TRBV3-1 (or the pseudogene TRBV3-2) to TRBJ1-1, with TRBD1 matching over 7 bases. The CDR3 loop spans 16 amino acids. Germline V gene sequence: CDR1 LGHDT, CDR2 YNNKEL (reference sequence). V trimming: 1 base; J trimming: 3 bases; junction bases outside the gene matches: 8. Here the CDR3 reads CASSQGSTGADTEAFF. The CDR3 bases are TGTGCCAGCAGCCAAGGATCAACAGGGGCAGACACTGAAGCTTTCTTT.

V and J are TRBV5-1 and TRBJ2-7, with 13 bases identical to TRBD2. Germline assignment: CDR1 SGHRS and CDR2 YFSETQ. This CDR3 contains 17 residues. V shed 2 bases, J shed 0 bases, and the junction held 5 bases outside the gene matches. As DNA, the CDR3 is TGCGCCAGCAGCTTACTAGCGGGGGGGCGAAGCTCCTACGAGCAGTACTTC. Translated: CASSLLAGGRSSYEQYF.

Concerning this clone itself: Other DNA sequences from this sample encode an identical CDR3 as well. The chain recombines TRBV5-6 with TRBJ1-2, with 8 bases matching TRBD1. This CDR3 region has 13 residues. CDR1 SGHDT and CDR2 YYEEEE come from the germline V gene. Germline trimming cut 3 bases from V and 8 bases from J; bases unmatched to any gene: 6. DNA of the CDR3: TGTGCCAGCAGCTCGCAGGGGGCGCGGGGCTACACCTTC. This encodes CASSSQGARGYTF.

This clone was detected a few times. V and J are TRBV2 and TRBJ2-5, with D perhaps matching TRBD2 (6 bases). With 7 bases removed from V and 2 bases from J, the gap between germline ends came to 11 bases. CDR3 length: 13 residues. The germline V gene encodes CDR1 SNHLY and CDR2 FYNNEI. As DNA, the CDR3 is TGTGCCAGCATGCGTAGCGGACAAGAGACCCAGTACTTC. Translated: CASMRSGQETQYF.

The chain recombines TRBV28 with TRBJ1-1; 7 nucleotides agree with TRBD1. The V gene's germline CDR1 is MDHEN and CDR2 SYDVKM. V lost 3 bases to trimming and J lost 14 bases; unmatched junction nucleotides: 6. CDR3 length equals 11 residues. CDR3 loop: CASSFQGGRFF. The DNA for the CDR3 is TGTGCCAGCAGTTTCCAAGGGGGCCGATTCTTT.

The V gene is TRBV2, the J gene TRBJ1-5; TRBD1 is a possible D gene (6 bases). CDR3 length: 14 residues. The V gene's germline CDR1 is SNHLY and CDR2 FYNNEI. V lost 4 bases, J lost 4 bases, and 11 bases lay in between. This chain's CDR3 is CASSGTVSNQPQHF. Here the CDR3 DNA reads TGTGCCAGCAGTGGGACAGTGAGTAATCAGCCCCAGCATTTT.

The rearrangement joins TRBV7-2 to TRBJ2-7, with TRBD1 matching 8 bases. This CDR3 contains 15 residues. With V trimmed by 6 bases and J by 0 bases, 7 bases remained unmatched. The germline gives CDR1 SGHTA, CDR2 FQGNSA. The CDR3 protein is CASRIGTGLSYEQYF. In nucleotides, the CDR3 is TGTGCCAGCAGAATCGGGACAGGTCTCTCCTACGAGCAGTACTTC.

The rearrangement joins TRBV11-2 to TRBJ2-7, with a weak D call TRBD2 (5 bases). CDR3 size: 16 residues. CDR1 and CDR2 from the germline V gene are SGHAT and FQNNGV. V was pared by 5 bases and J by 6 bases, with 23 bases between. The CDR3 sequence is CASSPRIPTTPGEQYF. DNA for the CDR3: TGTGCCAGCAGCCCCAGAATTCCGACTACCCCTGGCGAGCAGTACTTC.

For this clone: Compared with germline, one end of the junction differs, possibly owing to a read error. The chain carries TRBV30 and TRBJ2-2; 7 nucleotides line up with TRBD1. The CDR3 sequence is 12 residues long. Germline CDR1 GTSNPN, CDR2 SVGIG (reference sequence). The CDR3 loop is CARRQGPGELFF. The CDR3 region has the DNA TGTGCCCGGAGACAGGGCCCCGGGGAGCTGTTTTTT.

V is TRBV3-1 (or the pseudogene TRBV3-2) and J is TRBJ1-3, with D tentatively TRBD1 (6 bases). The V end lost 4 bases, the J end lost 1 base, and 8 bases lay between the germline ends. Germline assignment: CDR1 LGHDT and CDR2 YNNKEL (reference sequence). The CDR3 sequence is 14 residues long. CDR3 in amino acids: CASSLTGSGNTIYF. As DNA, the CDR3 is TGTGCCAGCAGCCTCACAGGGTCTGGAAACACCATATATTTT.

This clone showed up just once. The chain uses TRBV5-1 and TRBJ1-1; 8 nucleotides agree with TRBD1. Looked up from germline, CDR1 is SGHRS and CDR2 is YFSETQ. V lost 6 bases, J lost 6 bases, and 7 bases stayed unmatched. The CDR3 totals 13 residues. CDR3: CASTTGDKAEAFF. Here the CDR3 DNA reads TGCGCCAGCACGACAGGGGATAAGGCTGAAGCTTTCTTT.

This clone was found once. The chain is built from TRBV2 and TRBJ1-2, with D possibly TRBD1 on 6 matching bases. The CDR3 loop spans 12 amino acids. The germline V gene encodes CDR1 SNHLY and CDR2 FYNNEI. Trimming pared 4 bases from V and 3 bases from J, leaving 6 bases between. The CDR3 DNA follows: TGTGCCAGCAGTGGACAGGACTATGGCTACACCTTC. This translates into CASSGQDYGYTF.

A word on this clone: This same CDR3 is encoded by further DNA sequences in the sample. V is TRBV19 and J is TRBJ1-2; 7 positions match TRBD1. Trimming removed 2 bases from V and 4 bases from J; junction bases left unmatched: 1. The CDR3 covers 13 residues. CDR1 is LNHDA, CDR2 SQIVND, per germline (reference sequence). CDR3 residues: CASSIRDSYGYTF. In DNA form, the CDR3 reads TGTGCCAGTAGTATACGGGACAGCTATGGCTACACCTTC.

The V call is TRBV19, the J call TRBJ1-5; 7 bases line up with TRBD1. The V gene's germline CDR1 is LNHDA and CDR2 SQIVND (reference sequence). V shed 7 bases and J 3 bases; nucleotides not matched to a gene: 6. CDR3 length: 14 residues. The CDR3 nucleotides read TGTGCCAGTACGCCGGGACAGTTCAATCAGCCCCAGCATTTT. Protein sequence: CASTPGQFNQPQHF.

The chain carries TRBV7-8 and TRBJ2-5, with TRBD2 identical over 10 bases. The germline V gene encodes CDR1 SGHVS and CDR2 FQNEAQ. CDR3 length: 14 amino acids. With V trimmed by 6 bases and J by 1 base, 2 bases remained unmatched. CDR3 amino acids: CASRWTSGQETQYF. For the CDR3, the DNA is TGTGCCAGCAGATGGACTAGCGGCCAAGAGACCCAGTACTTC.

The chain joins TRBV28 to TRBJ2-3; D may correspond to TRBD1 or TRBD2 (9 bases each). V was pared by 6 bases and J by 4 bases, with 26 bases between. Germline CDR1 is MDHEN and CDR2 is SYDVKM. This CDR3 is built from 18 residues. CDR3 region: CASSLTGGVSGGADTQYF. CDR3 nucleotides: TGTGCCAGCAGCCTTACAGGGGGCGTTAGCGGGGGAGCAGATACGCAGTATTTT.

The gene calls are TRBV30 and TRBJ2-3; 8 nucleotides match TRBD2. Germline V gene lookup returns CDR1 GTSNPN and CDR2 SVGIG (reference sequence). There are 16 residues in the CDR3. J gave up 0 bases and V 2 bases, and 7 bases lay outside the gene matches. CDR3: CAWSPIAGLSTDTQYF. CDR3 sequence (DNA): TGTGCCTGGAGTCCTATAGCGGGGTTGAGCACAGATACGCAGTATTTT.

The genes are TRBV28 and TRBJ2-4; D might be TRBD1 (5 bases). Germline V CDR1 and CDR2: MDHEN, SYDVKM. This CDR3 spans 12 amino acids. The V and J ends lost 6 bases and 10 bases respectively, with 13 bases between them. The CDR3 DNA reads TGTGCCAGCAGGGAACGCAGGGAAATTCAGTACTTC. Protein sequence: CASRERREIQYF.

There are a few counts of this clone. The DNA of the CDR3 is TGCAGTGCATTCGAGGGTGAAGCTTTCTTT. Translation: CSAFEGEAFF. The chain employs TRBV20-1 and TRBJ1-1; no definite D call. Trimming stripped 6 bases from V and 7 bases from J, with 9 bases between. There are 10 residues in the CDR3. Germline CDR1 is DFQATT and CDR2 is SNEGSKA (reference sequence).

This clone was found many times. The chain recombines TRBV3-1 (or the pseudogene TRBV3-2) with TRBJ1-2; D not resolved. The V and J ends lost 0 bases and 2 bases respectively, with 7 bases between them. CDR3 length: 14 residues. Germline V gene lookup returns CDR1 LGHDT and CDR2 YNNKEL (reference sequence). As DNA, the CDR3 is TGTGCCAGCAGCCAAGACAGGTTAAACTATGGCTACACCTTC. It codes for CASSQDRLNYGYTF.

The chain couples TRBV6-5 to TRBJ2-7, with 9 positions matching TRBD1. The CDR3 consists of 15 residues. V lost 7 bases to trimming and J lost 4 bases; unmatched junction nucleotides: 11. From germline, CDR1 is MNHEY and CDR2 SVGAGI. CDR3 in amino acids: CASTYMGQGLYEQYF. The DNA of the CDR3 is TGTGCCAGCACGTACATGGGACAGGGTCTATACGAGCAGTACTTC.

CDR3 residues: CASSQEQGPTYYNSPLHF. The CDR3 bases are TGTGCCAGCAGCCAAGAGCAGGGGCCTACTTATTATAATTCACCCCTCCACTTT. This sequence joins TRBV3-1 (or the pseudogene TRBV3-2) and TRBJ1-6; D may be TRBD1 (6 bases). V gave up 0 bases and J gave up 4 bases, with 16 bases separating them. The germline V gene has CDR1 LGHDT and CDR2 YNNKEL (reference sequence). The CDR3 length is 18 residues.

This sequence joins TRBV30 and TRBJ2-5; D is unclear. CDR3 length: 14 residues. Germline V CDR1 and CDR2: GTSNPN, SVGIG (reference sequence). Deletions cut 3 bases from V and 1 base from J, with 12 bases between. As DNA, the CDR3 is TGTGCCTGGAGCGGCCCTGGCGGCCAAGAGACCCAGTACTTC. It yields the protein CAWSGPGGQETQYF.

The gene calls are TRBV30 and TRBJ1-1; TRBD1 matches at 8 bases. V shed 2 bases, J shed 3 bases, and the junction held 8 bases outside the gene matches. Germline loops: CDR1 GTSNPN, CDR2 SVGIG (reference sequence). CDR3 length: 15 amino acids. The CDR3 nucleotides read TGTGCCTGGAGTCGTTTCAGGGGGCGAGACACTGAAGCTTTCTTT. This sequence encodes CAWSRFRGRDTEAFF.

The chain recombines TRBV3-1 (or the pseudogene TRBV3-2) with TRBJ1-1; D remains unclear. Germline V gene data show CDR1 as LGHDT and CDR2 as YNNKEL (reference sequence). This CDR3 has 16 residues. V lost 2 bases and J lost 7, with 20 bases in between. CDR3 in amino acids: CASSQMRDSSGGEAFF. The CDR3 nucleotides are TGTGCCAGCAGCCAAATGCGGGATTCGAGTGGTGGTGAAGCTTTCTTT.